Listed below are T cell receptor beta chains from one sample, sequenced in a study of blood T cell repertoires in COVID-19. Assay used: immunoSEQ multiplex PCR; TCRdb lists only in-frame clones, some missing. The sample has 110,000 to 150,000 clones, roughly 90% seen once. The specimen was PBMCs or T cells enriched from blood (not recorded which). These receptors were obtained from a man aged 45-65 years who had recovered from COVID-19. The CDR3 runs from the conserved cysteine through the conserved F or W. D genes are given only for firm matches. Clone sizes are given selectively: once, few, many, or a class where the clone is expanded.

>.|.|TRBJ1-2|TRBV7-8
CASSPRTAYYGYTF
TGTGCCAGCAGCCCGAGGACAGCTTACTATGGCTACACCTTC
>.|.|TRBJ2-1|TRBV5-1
CASSLPGLSNEQFF
TGCGCCAGCAGCTTGCCAGGCCTGTCAAATGAGCAGTTCTTC
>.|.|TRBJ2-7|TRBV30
CAWKQASREQYF
TGTGCCTGGAAACAGGCCTCCCGCGAGCAGTACTTC
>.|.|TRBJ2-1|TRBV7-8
CASSLGGYLTYNEQFF
TGTGCCAGCAGCTTAGGGGGCTATCTTACCTACAATGAGCAGTTCTTC
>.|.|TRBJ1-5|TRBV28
CASSPDSSNQPQHF
TGTGCCAGCAGCCCGGACAGTTCCAATCAGCCCCAGCATTTT
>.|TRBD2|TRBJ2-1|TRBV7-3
CASSRGLAVYNEQFF
TGTGCCAGCAGCCGTGGACTAGCGGTTTACAATGAGCAGTTCTTC
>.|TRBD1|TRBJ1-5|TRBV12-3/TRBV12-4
CASSGQVNQPQHF
TGTGCCAGCAGCGGACAGGTCAATCAGCCCCAGCATTTT
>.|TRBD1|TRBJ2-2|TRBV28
CASRPRTGGLVTGELFF
TGTGCCAGCAGACCCAGGACAGGGGGGCTAGTAACCGGGGAGCTGTTTTTT
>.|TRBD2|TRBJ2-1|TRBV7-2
CASSGTSGGLSSYNEQFF
TGTGCCAGCAGCGGGACTAGCGGGGGCCTGAGCTCCTACAATGAGCAGTTCTTC
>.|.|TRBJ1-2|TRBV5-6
CASSLVQVDYGYTF
TGTGCCAGCAGCTTGGTTCAGGTAGATTATGGCTACACCTTC
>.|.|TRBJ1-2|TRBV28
CASSLYQGGNGYTF
TGTGCCAGCAGTTTATATCAGGGTGGGAATGGCTACACCTTC
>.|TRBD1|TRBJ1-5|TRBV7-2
CASSLGGNRGMNQPQHF
TGTGCCAGCAGCTTAGGCGGGAACAGGGGGATGAATCAGCCCCAGCATTTT
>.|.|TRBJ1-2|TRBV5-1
CASSSGSTGDYGYTF
TGCGCCAGCAGCTCAGGATCGACGGGGGACTATGGCTACACCTTC
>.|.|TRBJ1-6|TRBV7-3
CASSSRGGFYNSPLHF
TGTGCCAGCAGCTCGCGGGGCGGATTCTATAATTCACCCCTCCACTTT
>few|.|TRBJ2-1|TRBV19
CASSRLEPNNEQFF
TGTGCCAGTAGTAGACTAGAACCTAACAATGAGCAGTTCTTC
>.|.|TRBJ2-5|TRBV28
CASSKNRDQETQYF
TGTGCCAGCAGCAAGAACAGGGACCAAGAGACCCAGTACTTC
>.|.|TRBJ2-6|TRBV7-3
CASSLNGRSGANVLTF
TGTGCCAGCAGCTTAAATGGTAGATCTGGGGCCAACGTCCTGACTTTC
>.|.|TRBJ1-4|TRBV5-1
CASSTWDKNEKLFF
TGCGCCAGCAGCACATGGGACAAGAATGAAAAACTGTTTTTT
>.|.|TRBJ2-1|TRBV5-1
CASSFTVRNEQFF
TGCGCCAGCAGCTTCACGGTCCGCAATGAGCAGTTCTTC
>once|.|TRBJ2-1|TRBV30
CAWSGDLDEQFF
TGTGCCTGGAGTGGGGACTTGGATGAGCAGTTCTTC
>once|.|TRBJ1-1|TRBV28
CASTKNQLNTEAFF
TGTGCCAGCACCAAAAATCAATTGAACACTGAAGCTTTCTTT
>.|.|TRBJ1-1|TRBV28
CASSLPGSAEAFF
TGTGCCAGCAGTTTACCAGGGTCGGCTGAAGCTTTCTTT
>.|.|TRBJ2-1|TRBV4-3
CASSQAPFPGSTLDEQFF
TGCGCCAGCAGCCAAGCCCCCTTCCCAGGGTCGACGTTAGATGAGCAGTTCTTC
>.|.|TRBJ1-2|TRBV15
CATSREQNYGYTF
TGTGCCACCAGCAGAGAACAGAACTATGGCTACACCTTC
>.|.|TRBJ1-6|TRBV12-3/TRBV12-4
CASTGGYSPLHF
TGTGCCAGCACCGGCGGATATTCACCCCTCCACTTT
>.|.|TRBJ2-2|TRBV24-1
CATSDRTSASGELFF
TGTGCCACCAGTGATCGGACATCAGCATCCGGGGAGCTGTTTTTT
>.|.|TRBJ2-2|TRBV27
CASRMGASGELFF
TGTGCCAGCAGAATGGGGGCCTCCGGGGAGCTGTTTTTT
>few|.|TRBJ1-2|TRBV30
CAWSGKQAPYGYTF
TGTGCCTGGAGCGGCAAACAGGCTCCCTATGGCTACACCTTC
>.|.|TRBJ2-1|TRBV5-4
CASSPTGSGVNEQFF
TGTGCCAGCAGCCCTACAGGATCTGGCGTGAATGAGCAGTTCTTC
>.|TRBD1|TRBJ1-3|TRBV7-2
CASSSSGGRSGNTIYF
TGTGCCAGCAGCTCCTCAGGGGGTCGATCCGGAAACACCATATATTTT
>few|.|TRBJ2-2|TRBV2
CASKGATNTGELFF
TGTGCCAGCAAAGGGGCCACGAACACCGGGGAGCTGTTTTTT
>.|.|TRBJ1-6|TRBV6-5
CASIMDSSNSPLHF
TGTGCCAGCATTATGGACAGTTCTAATTCACCCCTCCACTTT
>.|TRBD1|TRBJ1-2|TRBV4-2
CASSRDRGDYGYTF
TGTGCCAGCAGCCGAGACAGGGGTGACTATGGCTACACCTTC
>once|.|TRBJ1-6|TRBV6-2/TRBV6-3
CASSYRGRDSPLHF
TGTGCCAGCAGTTACCGAGGGAGGGATTCACCCCTCCACTTT
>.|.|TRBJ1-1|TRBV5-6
CASSLGSGWTEAFF
TGTGCCAGCAGCTTGGGTTCAGGGTGGACTGAAGCTTTCTTT
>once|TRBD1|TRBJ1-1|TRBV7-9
CASSFQGGNTEAFF
TGTGCCAGCAGTTTCCAGGGGGGGAACACTGAAGCTTTCTTT
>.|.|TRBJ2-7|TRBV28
CASRDIQKAGEQYF
TGTGCCAGCAGGGACATACAGAAGGCTGGCGAGCAGTACTTC
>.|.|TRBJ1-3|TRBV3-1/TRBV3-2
CASSQGTRSGNTIYF
TGTGCCAGCAGCCAAGGTACGCGCTCTGGAAACACCATATATTTT
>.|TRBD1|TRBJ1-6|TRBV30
CAWSVYQGDSPLHF
TGTGCCTGGAGTGTTTATCAGGGGGATTCACCCCTCCACTTT
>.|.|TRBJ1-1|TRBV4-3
CASSQVKGVRAFF
TGCGCCAGCAGCCAAGTTAAAGGGGTGAGAGCTTTCTTT
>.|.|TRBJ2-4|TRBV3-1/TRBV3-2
CASRPASGRGNIQYF
TGTGCCAGCAGACCCGCAAGCGGCCGAGGTAACATTCAGTACTTC
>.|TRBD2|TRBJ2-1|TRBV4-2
CASRDDLAEYNEQFF
TGTGCCAGCAGAGACGACCTAGCGGAGTACAATGAGCAGTTCTTC
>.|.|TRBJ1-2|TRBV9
CASSVDGNYGYTF
TGTGCCAGCAGCGTAGACGGGAACTATGGCTACACCTTC
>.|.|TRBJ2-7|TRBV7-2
CASSPRQGGSYEQYF
TGTGCCAGCAGCCCGCGACAGGGAGGATCCTACGAGCAGTACTTC
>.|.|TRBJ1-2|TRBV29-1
CSVDYRRANYGYTF
TGCAGCGTTGACTACCGGAGGGCTAACTATGGCTACACCTTC
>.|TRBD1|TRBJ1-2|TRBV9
CASRAPGQERRGYTF
TGTGCCAGCAGAGCACCGGGACAGGAAAGACGCGGCTACACCTTC
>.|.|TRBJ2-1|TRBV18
CASSPSSSYNEQFF
TGTGCCAGCTCACCGAGTAGCTCCTACAATGAGCAGTTCTTC
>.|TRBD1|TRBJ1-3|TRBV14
CASSQQGQGSGNTIYF
TGTGCCAGCAGCCAACAGGGACAGGGGTCGGGAAACACCATATATTTT
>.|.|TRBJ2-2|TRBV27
CASSFQGSGELFF
TGTGCCAGCAGTTTTCAGGGGTCCGGGGAGCTGTTTTTT
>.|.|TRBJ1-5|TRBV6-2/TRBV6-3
CASSTAGPLNQPQHF
TGTGCCAGCAGCACAGCGGGACCTTTAAATCAGCCCCAGCATTTT